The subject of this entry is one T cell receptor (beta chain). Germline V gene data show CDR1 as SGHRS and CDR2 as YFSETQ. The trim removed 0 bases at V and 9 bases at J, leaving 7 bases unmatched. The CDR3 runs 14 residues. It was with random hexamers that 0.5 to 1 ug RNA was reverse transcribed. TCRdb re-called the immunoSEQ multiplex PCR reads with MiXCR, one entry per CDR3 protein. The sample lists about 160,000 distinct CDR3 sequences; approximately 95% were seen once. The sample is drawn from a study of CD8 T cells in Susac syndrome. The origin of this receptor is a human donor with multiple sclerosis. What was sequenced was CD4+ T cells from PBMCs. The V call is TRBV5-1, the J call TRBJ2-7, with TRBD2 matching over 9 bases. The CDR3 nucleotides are TGCGCCAGCAGCTTGGAAGCTAGCGGGAACGGGCAGTACTTC. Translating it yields CASSLEASGNGQYF.